These 16 T cell receptor beta chains were all obtained from the same sample, sequenced in a study of tissue T cells after allogeneic stem cell transplantation. Profiled with immunoSEQ multiplex PCR; TCRdb holds only in-frame clones, not every one. The sample lists roughly 4,000 clones, about 44% occurring once. Noted time point: mouse harvest day 14 after allogeneic transplant. Tail vein injection delivered 10^7 T-cell-depleted bone marrow cells and 10^6 splenic CD5+ T cells. Sequencing was carried out using gut tissue. These receptors all come from a female BALB/c mouse given C57BL/6 T cells with graft-versus-host disease after an allogeneic hematopoietic cell transplant.

For this clone: The genes and germline here are from mouse. The read falls 1 residue short of the CDR3 end, and the missing part is taken from the germline J gene. The gene calls are TRBV26 and TRBJ1-1; a possible D gene is TRBD1 (5 bases). CDR3 length: 14 amino acids. V was cut by 5 bases and J by 0 bases, with 10 bases left in between. Germline CDR1 is KGHPV and CDR2 is FQNQEV (reference sequence). CDR3 bases read: TGTGCCAGCAGTGTGCAGGGAACAAACACAGAAGTCTTC. Translating gives CASSVQGTNTEVF. The complete CDR3 protein is CASSVQGTNTEVFF. The full variable domain, in which reference TRBV26 and TRBJ1-1 provide the parts outside the CDR3, is NSKVIQTPRYLVKGQGQKAKMRCIPEKGHPVVFWYQQNKNNEFKFLINFQNQEVLQQIDMTEKRFSAECPSNSPCSLEIQSSEAGDSALYLCASSVQGTNTEVFFGKGTRLTVV.

This clone ranks as large (0.1 to 1%). Gene labels here are mouse ones. The read comes to an end 1 residue before the CDR3 does, leaving the germline J gene to fill in the end. The chain joins TRBV30 to TRBJ2-7, with TRBD1 as a possible D gene (5 bases). Trimming removed 1 base from V and 4 bases from J, with 8 bases in between. Germline V CDR1 and CDR2: SQVVS, ANEGSEA. This CDR3 has 12 residues. The CDR3 loop is CSSRGGQYEQYF. The sequenced CDR3 bases are TGTAGTTCTAGAGGCGGACAATATGAACAGTAC.

Of note for this clone: The gene names here belong to mouse. Read coverage stops 1 residue before the CDR3 terminus; the germline J gene supplies the remainder. The gene calls are TRBV26 and TRBJ2-5; either TRBD1 or TRBD2 may fit D (5 bases each). This CDR3 comprises 14 residues. CDR1 and CDR2 from the germline V gene are KGHPV and FQNQEV (reference sequence). V shed 2 bases and J shed 0 bases, with 6 bases lying between them. The sequenced part of the CDR3 DNA is TGTGCCAGCAGTCTGAGGGACAACCAAGACACCCAGTAC. Translating gives CASSLRDNQDTQY. The entire CDR3 is CASSLRDNQDTQYF.

Details on this clone: Gene names are mouse gene names. Partial CDR3 DNA: TGTGCCAGCAGTGTCAAGACAGATGCAAACACAGAAGTCTTC. It encodes CASSVKTDANTEVF. The whole CDR3 is CASSVKTDANTEVFF. V is TRBV13-1 and J is TRBJ1-1; perhaps TRBD1 as D (5 bases). The read ends 1 residue before the CDR3 terminus; that terminus is restored from the germline J gene. V lost 3 bases to trimming and J lost 0 bases, with 12 bases between them. The CDR3 contains 15 residues. Germline V gene data show CDR1 as NSHNY and CDR2 as SYGAGN.

Concerning this clone itself: Mouse names are used for the genes. The read ends 1 residue early relative to the CDR3; the germline J gene fills the gap. This chain connects TRBV3 to TRBJ2-7, with TRBD2 as a possible D gene (7 bases). Trimming took off 1 base at V and 7 bases at J, with 11 bases between the two ends. Germline loops: CDR1 SNHLY, CDR2 FYNGKV (reference sequence). This CDR3 is built from 13 residues. The part of the CDR3 DNA that was read is TGTGCCAGCAGCTTAGTCGGGGGGCGAGAACAGTAC. Its protein product is CASSLVGGREQY. In full, the CDR3 is CASSLVGGREQYF.

This clone was seen more than once but under ten times. Genes here carry mouse names. The read falls 1 residue short of the CDR3 end, and the missing part is taken from the germline J gene. This chain joins TRBV16 and TRBJ1-4; 9 nucleotides align to TRBD1. The CDR3 is 16 residues long. J lost 2 bases, V lost 0 bases, and 1 base had no gene match. Germline lookup yields CDR1 SGHSA and CDR2 FRNQAP. The CDR3 sequence is CASSLETGGSNERLFF. The part of the CDR3 DNA that was read is TGTGCAAGCAGCTTAGAGACAGGGGGGTCCAACGAAAGATTATTT.

This clone was found a few times. The genes are named according to mouse. The part of the CDR3 DNA that was read is TGTGCCAGCAGTCCCTCTGGGAGCTCCTATGAACAGTAC. Translating gives CASSPSGSSYEQY. The entire CDR3 reads CASSPSGSSYEQYF. This chain connects TRBV26 to TRBJ2-7, with TRBD2 as a possible D gene (5 bases). The read halts 1 residue ahead of the CDR3 end, with the missing end drawn from the germline J gene. Trimming stripped 4 bases from V and 0 bases from J, with 10 bases between. There are 14 residues in the CDR3. From germline, CDR1 is KGHPV and CDR2 FQNQEV (reference sequence).

Only a few counts were recorded for this clone. Genes and germline are mouse. The read falls 1 residue short of the CDR3 end, and the missing part is taken from the germline J gene. The chain employs TRBV26 and TRBJ1-5; D is unclear. V was cut by 2 bases and J by 4 bases, with 6 bases left in between. CDR1 KGHPV and CDR2 FQNQEV come from the germline V gene (reference sequence). CDR3 length equals 13 residues. The sequenced CDR3 bases are TGTGCCAGCAGTCTGGGAGAAAACCAGGCTCCGCTT. Protein product: CASSLGENQAPL. The full CDR3 sequence reads CASSLGENQAPLF.

About this clone itself: The genes and germline here are from mouse. The read stops 1 residue short of the end of the CDR3; the missing end is completed from the germline J gene. The genes are TRBV13-3 and TRBJ1-4, with 12 bases fitting TRBD1. The CDR3 has 15 residues. The V and J ends lost 3 bases and 3 bases, in that order; junction bases with no gene match: 0. CDR1 and CDR2 from the germline V gene are NNHDY and SYVADS. Partial CDR3 DNA: TGTGCCAGCAGTGGGGACAGGGGGCCCAACGAAAGATTATTT. Protein: CASSGDRGPNERLF. The entire CDR3 protein reads CASSGDRGPNERLFF.

Concerning this clone itself: Each gene name is a mouse one. The read ends 1 residue shy of where the CDR3 ends; the end is completed using the germline J gene. This chain links TRBV3 with TRBJ1-3, with TRBD1 as a possible D gene (5 bases). Germline loops: CDR1 SNHLY, CDR2 FYNGKV (reference sequence). V dropped 3 bases and J dropped 3 bases, with 9 bases sitting between them. The CDR3 consists of 14 residues. The covered CDR3 bases are TGTGCCAGCAGCTTCCACGGGGGTGGAAATACGCTCTAT. Translating it yields CASSFHGGGNTLY. Given in full, the CDR3 is CASSFHGGGNTLYF.

A word on this clone: Mouse gene names and germline throughout. This CDR3 is CSSRLGDTGQLYF. The DNA read from the CDR3 is TGCTCCAGCAGGCTGGGGGACACCGGGCAGCTCTAC. This chain joins TRBV23 and TRBJ2-2; the table assigns TRBD2, which was not confirmed against the DNA. The read ends 1 residue before the CDR3 terminus; that terminus is restored from the germline J gene. This CDR3 comprises 13 residues. Germline loops: CDR1 KGHTA, CDR2 FQNQQP.

This clone came up a few times. Genes and germline are mouse. Coverage ceases 1 residue before the CDR3 finishes, and the germline J gene fills in the end. The rearrangement uses TRBV3 and TRBJ2-1; the match to TRBD2 covers 12 bases. Germline trimming cut 1 base from V and 7 bases from J; bases unmatched to any gene: 2. The CDR3 spans 15 residues. The germline CDR1 and CDR2 sequences are SNHLY and FYNGKV (reference sequence). The CDR3 loop reads CASSLGLGGLAEQFF. CDR3 bases read: TGTGCCAGCAGCTTAGGACTGGGGGGGCTAGCTGAGCAGTTC. The entire variable domain, with the rest obtained from reference TRBV3 and TRBJ2-1, is as follows: GPKVLQIPSHQIIDMGQMVTLNCDPVSNHLYFYWYKQILGQQMEFLVNFYNGKVMEKSKLFKDQFSVERPDGSYFTLKIQPTALEDSAVYFCASSLGLGGLAEQFFGPGTRLTVL.

Notes on this clone: Germline and genes: mouse. The observed sequence ends 1 residue before the CDR3 terminus, with the missing tail filled in from the germline J gene. The V gene is TRBV26, the J gene TRBJ2-7; 10 positions agree with TRBD2. The CDR3 extends over 15 amino acids. Per germline, CDR1 KGHPV and CDR2 FQNQEV (reference sequence). V was pared by 4 bases and J by 4 bases, with 7 bases of the junction left unmatched. The covered CDR3 bases are TGTGCCAGCAGTCCTCTCCGGGACTGGGGTTATGAACAGTAC. Its translation: CASSPLRDWGYEQY. The whole CDR3 sequence is CASSPLRDWGYEQYF. The variable domain in full, with the rest retrieved from reference TRBV26 and TRBJ2-7, is NSKVIQTPRYLVKGQGQKAKMRCIPEKGHPVVFWYQQNKNNEFKFLINFQNQEVLQQIDMTEKRFSAECPSNSPCSLEIQSSEAGDSALYLCASSPLRDWGYEQYFGPGTRLTVL.

A remark on this clone: Germline and genes here are mouse. The read gets to within 1 residue of the CDR3 end, and the germline J gene fills in the rest. The J gene is TRBJ1-6, the V gene TRBV3, with TRBD1 matching over 7 bases. TRBJ1-6 is classed as an ORF, of uncertain function. V trimming: 6 bases; J trimming: 7 bases; junction bases outside the gene matches: 6. This CDR3 region has 14 residues. The germline gives CDR1 SNHLY, CDR2 FYNGKV (reference sequence). The CDR3 loop reads CASSLQGRNSPLYF. The CDR3 bases that were read are TGTGCCAGCAGTCTACAGGGGAGGAATTCGCCCCTCTAC.

As concerns this clone: The germline and genes are mouse ones. The CDR3 goes on 1 residue after the read ends, and that part is filled in from the germline J gene. The chain couples TRBV26 to TRBJ2-3; D is uncertain. The CDR3 is made up of 14 amino acids. Germline V gene sequence: CDR1 KGHPV, CDR2 FQNQEV (reference sequence). V was trimmed by 3 bases and J by 3 bases, leaving 10 bases between them. CDR3 DNA, as far as it was read: TGTGCCAGCAGTCTCGAAGGGAGGGCAGAAACGCTGTAT. It codes for CASSLEGRAETLY. The whole CDR3 protein reads CASSLEGRAETLYF.

In this sample, this clone turned up a few times. Gene and germline names: mouse. The CDR3 end is not reached by the read, which stops 1 residue before it; the germline J gene fills it in. The chain employs TRBV12-1 and TRBJ1-4; 9 nucleotides agree with TRBD1. CDR3 length: 15 residues. Germline CDR1 and CDR2: SGHSN and HYEKVE. V was clipped by 0 bases and J by 6 bases; unmatched bases: 4. The covered CDR3 bases are TGTGCCAGCTCTCTCGACCACAGGGGGCACGAAAGATTATTT. Protein sequence: CASSLDHRGHERLF. The whole CDR3 is CASSLDHRGHERLFF.